This TCR beta chain is drawn from a study of T cells after yellow fever vaccination. This clonotype showed up many times. What it binds is not known. This CDR3 comprises 13 residues. Between the trimmed V and J ends, which lost 3 bases and 1 base, there was a span of 7 bases. Germline assignment: CDR1 SGHRS and CDR2 YFSETQ. Study results and caveats: The CD4 compartment and the CD8 compartment contained a small share of clonotypes in common. Subsequent to the booster, the majority of primary-vaccination clones reappeared (around 96% CD4, 80% to 90% CD8). By day 5 rather than day 15, the secondary response had peaked, though it was weaker.

The study made its TCR cDNA through 5'RACE template switching. That step introduced a universal primer site along with UMIs. TCRdb itself ran the 5' RACE reads through MiXCR, one entry per CDR3 protein. The sample lists 230,000 or so distinct CDR3 sequences; around 6.7% were seen once. The specimen was CD4+ T cells sorted from PBMCs, collected on the day of the yellow fever booster vaccination. The sequence was obtained from a man aged 30 to 45 who received the YFV17D yellow fever vaccine. This chain connects TRBV5-1 to TRBJ1-1, with D unclear. This chain's CDR3 is CASSSEPNTEAFF. The CDR3 DNA reads as TGCGCCAGCAGCTCGGAACCGAACACTGAAGCTTTCTTT. Full variable domain (rest looked up from reference TRBV5-1 and TRBJ1-1): KAGVTQTPRYLIKTRGQQVTLSCSPISGHRSVSWYQQTPGQGLQFLFEYFSETQRNKGNFPGRFSGRQFSNSRSEMNVSTLELGDSALYLCASSSEPNTEAFFGQGTRLTVV.